This TCR beta chain was profiled in a study of cytomegalovirus exposure and HLA in healthy donors (dated by TCRdb to about 2017). Notes on the research overall: An earlier analysis of roughly 610 of the donors reported approximately 260 Gb of sequence data and 117 million unique TCR beta sequences obtained from some 170 million T cells. Roughly 300 gigabases of sequencing data and around 85 million unique TCR sequences made up an early release that covered around 640 HLA-typed donors. Among the roughly 400 genotyped donors, more than 70% belonged to the genetic ancestry cluster associated with self-reported Caucasian donors. The study was designed to test whether signatures of past pathogen exposure could be identified by cataloging public T cell receptors. Using immunosequencing, the study profiled T cell repertoires from some 670 subjects and related those repertoires to cytomegalovirus serostatus. Besides the first cohort of roughly 640 subjects, a separate validation cohort made up of over 95 different subjects was used. To predict cytomegalovirus infection status, the study combined high-throughput TCR immunosequencing, statistical association of individual TCRs with disease status, and machine learning. In a later analysis, previously published TCR beta repertoires from 500 to 750 donors were re-analyzed and high-resolution HLA genotyping was added so that TCR occurrence patterns could be studied. In the later analysis, no new phenotypic data were used to find candidate immune exposures; instead, reliance was placed on TCR beta sequences and their occurrence across donors. In an earlier analysis of roughly 580 of the donors, high-throughput TCR beta sequencing was used to judge whether each TCR beta V gene segment behaved as functional or pseudogenic. Donor age, sex, ethnicity and CMV serostatus were compiled alongside the repertoire data. In a later genetic analysis, genome-wide SNP genotypes for about 55% of the roughly 700 donors were used, and that subset was treated as a discovery cohort. All discovery cohort repertoires had been generated using a single sequencing platform. Class I and class II HLA loci were covered by the typing at four-digit resolution. Typing coverage varied by locus: roughly 629-630 donors for A, B, C, DRB1 and DQB1; approximately 520 for DQA1; over 600 for DPA1; more than 450 for DPB1. Roughly five DR-DQ haplotypes were handled as single units for association and clustering, since linkage in the cohort was strong. Among a few hundred genotyped donors of the cohort, an average of 235,054 unique TCR beta nucleotide sequences were sequenced per donor, around 18% of them non-productive. Results the study describes overall, beyond this receptor: The authors suggested that the approach could potentially be extended to other disease states and immunological phenotypes. A total of 150 to 200 TCR beta chains were listed by the study as associated with cytomegalovirus. According to a later analysis, TCR association rates differed among HLA loci, with DRB1 alleles showing the most associated TCRs and HLA-C alleles showing the fewest. Most TCR sequences were seen in very few donors, while some public TCRs were found in many individuals. Only TCR beta chains were sequenced in this cohort, and the absence of alpha or paired-chain data limited detectable features. Some IMGT-functional V segments, including TRBV6-2 and TRBV6-3, could not be distinguished by the 87-base-pair reads and were therefore excluded. Broadly in line with IMGT annotations, most TCR beta V segments showed up in productive rearrangements about 87% or about 30% of the time in an earlier analysis of 450 to 750 of the donors. Compared with equally common non-associated chains, HLA-associated TCR beta chains in a later analysis were more clonally expanded and had lower generation probabilities. In vitro tests confirmed that a few of the cytomegalovirus-associated TCR beta chains recognize cytomegalovirus antigens. A cluster of highly shared sequence variants was judged likely to represent a technical artifact of the sequencing pipeline. Linkage disequilibrium might explain the correlated functional status among segregating V segments, but an unknown experimental factor could not be ruled out. Strong co-occurrence of HLA alleles, especially DR and DQ, made assigning TCR associations to individual alleles difficult. The earlier analysis of 587 of the donors excluded 15 to 20 rarely observed V segments, including chromosome 9 orphons, because counts were too low. Presence/absence analyses assumed roughly uniform sequencing depth across donors, an assumption that may not hold. According to a later analysis, most CMV-associated TCR beta chains appeared to be HLA-restricted, and the HLA associations seemed to be driven largely by CMV exposure. A later analysis reported that several top co-occurrence clusters appeared linked to parvovirus B19, influenza, CMV and Epstein-Barr virus. Because HLA typing was missing for some donors at each locus, association tests included only the typed subset. In a later analysis, around 17,000 TCR beta sequences were associated with specific HLA alleles at a false discovery rate of 0.05. A later genetic analysis reported fewer N-insertions in productive TCRs among donors in an Asian-associated ancestry cluster than the roughly 700-donor mean. Immune exposure information for the cohort was limited to CMV serostatus. Cytomegalovirus status was reported to be diagnosed by the classifier with high specificity and sensitivity in both the original and validation cohorts. In a later genetic analysis, a missense DCLRE1C variant was associated with V-gene and J-gene trimming of TCR beta chains, and the association was replicated in an independent cohort. A further reported finding was that TCR beta sequences accurately predicted the HLA-A and HLA-B alleles for most subjects in the first cohort.

The cohort consisted of some 670 healthy bone marrow donors. All cohort members were sampled while nominally healthy, although unrecorded immune exposures were likely present. Of the 700 or so cohort members, around 310 had a positive CMV serostatus and roughly 370 had a negative one, while no CMV serostatus was recorded for the donor. A peripheral blood sample was collected from each donor, and TCR beta sequencing was performed on peripheral blood mononuclear cells. Genomic DNA extraction from the blood cell samples was performed with the Qiagen DNeasy Blood Extraction Kit. Note on this clone: No cognate antigen has been identified for it. No base-level quality is on record; no much larger clone is a single base apart.

Library preparation used the immunoSEQ multiplex PCR assay. For the multiplex PCR, a mixture combining 60 forward primers for TCR Vbeta segments and 13 reverse primers for TCR Jbeta segments was used. The CDR3 region of rearranged TCR beta genes was amplified from genomic DNA with a multiplex PCR assay. The Illumina HiSeq System was used to sequence the amplified TCR beta libraries as 87-base-pair reads. The paper's data handling went like this. A later analysis counted approximately 74 million unique TCR beta chains across the 666 repertoires, and around 12 million of these chains were shared by at least two donors. To remove PCR and sequencing errors, raw reads were error-corrected and collapsed into unique sequences using a nearest-neighbor algorithm that merged closely related sequences. Alignment of CDR3 sequences to IMGT reference sequences was used to assign V, D and J gene segments. For a sequence to be retained, at least a six-nucleotide match to both a V gene segment and a J gene segment was required. A rearrangement counted as productive if the CDR3 had no stop codons and remained in frame with V and J, and every other rearrangement counted as non-productive. Following IMGT convention, CDR3 was defined as the stretch from the second conserved V-encoded cysteine to the conserved J-encoded phenylalanine. The earlier analysis of 587 of the donors excluded any sequence lacking an unambiguous match to a single V gene segment. In an earlier analysis of some 590 of the donors, a V segment was called functional when productive rearrangements were above 56.7%, and segregating when the standard deviation between donors exceeded 5%. To diagnose cytomegalovirus status from the catalog of TCR beta chain sequences, a statistical classification framework was built. V and J gene assignment, in a later analysis, came from comparing TCR nucleotide sequences with IMGT/GENE-DB human TR gene sequences. A later analysis assigned CDR3 sequences and most-parsimonious VDJ recombination scenarios with the TCRdist pipeline. In a later analysis, every TCR beta chain was defined by the combination of its CDR3 amino acid sequence and its V-gene family, and reads without a unique V-gene family were dropped. As a way to deal with suspected cross-contamination and a sequencing artifact, a later analysis dropped 640 or so nucleotide sequences that were highly shared and had low generation probability. For each public chain, a later analysis derived a clonal expansion index from normalized ranks of inferred template counts within each repertoire. In a later analysis, generation probabilities were computed with a VDJ recombination model fitted to out-of-frame rearrangements, and the resulting probabilities were checked against IGoR. In a later analysis, TCR-TCR, TCR-HLA and TCR-CMV co-occurrence was scored with hypergeometric tests, and a repertoire-size bias correction was applied to TCR pairs. False discovery rates were estimated in a later analysis by permuting HLA or CMV assignments 20 times. A later analysis grouped co-occurring TCRs with DBSCAN, adding TCRdist sequence similarity when clustering within HLA-allele-positive subsets. For co-occurrence clustering, repertoires with fewer than 30,000 or more than 120,000 public chains were excluded, along with five or six repertoires with anomalous nucleotide sharing. Sourced from immuneACCESS, this table was stored by TCRdb with only in-frame sequences that have V and J called. A share of the clones is absent; for the studies checked, an unresolved V gene accounts for under half, and the remainder has no known explanation. The DNA gave D and trimming, while V, J and clone size come from that table. In all, the sample holds 200,000 to 250,000 clones, and about 84% of those were seen once. About 1.2% of the sample is held by the ten biggest clonotypes.

Per the germline V gene, SGHAT is the CDR1 and FQNNGV is the CDR2. The CDR3 has 13 amino acids, counting the end cysteine and phenylalanine. CDR3 DNA only is kept here, 39 bases in frame from base 1. V and J are truncated by 5 bases and 5 bases respectively, leaving an intervening sequence of 9 bases. The origin of this receptor is a human donor in good health. The specimen sequenced was PBMCs. The chain employs TRBV11-2 and TRBJ2-2, with no D gene named confidently. The DNA sequence is TGTGCCAGCAGCCCAACGGAGACCGGGGAGCTGTTTTTT. Translated, it gives CASSPTETGELFF.